This passage covers 7 T cell receptor beta chains from one sample sequenced in a study of blood T cell repertoires in COVID-19. Sequenced by immunoSEQ multiplex PCR; TCRdb stores in-frame clones only, minus some. Among under 50,000 clones, about 76% were seen once, and the ten largest hold roughly a fifth. The sequenced sample consisted of peripheral blood. The receptors originated from a human donor with active or convalescent COVID-19. The donor label of this sample is uncertain.

The rearrangement uses TRBV11-2 and TRBJ1-5; D perhaps matches TRBD1 (6 bases). The CDR3 length is 16 residues. Trimming stripped 2 bases from V and 3 bases from J, with 14 bases between. The germline V gene has CDR1 SGHAT and CDR2 FQNNGV. The CDR3 spells CASSLSTRGANQPQHF. CDR3 DNA sequence: TGTGCCAGCAGCTTATCCACCCGGGGGGCCAATCAGCCCCAGCATTTT.

CDR3 sequence (DNA): TGCGCCAGCAGGCGATCTACTAGCGGGAGAAAGTACAATGAGCAGTTCTTC. Translation: CASRRSTSGRKYNEQFF. The chain links TRBV4-1 to TRBJ2-1; TRBD2 matches 11 bases. The CDR3 contains 17 residues. Germline-derived CDR1 and CDR2 are MGHRA and YSYEKL. The V gene end was trimmed by 6 bases and the J gene end by 4 bases; junction bases not matched to a gene: 11.

The V gene is TRBV5-6, the J gene TRBJ2-1; 15 positions match TRBD2. CDR1 SGHDT and CDR2 YYEEEE come from the germline V gene. The V gene end was trimmed by 2 bases and the J gene end by 7 bases; junction bases not matched to a gene: 7. The CDR3 loop spans 17 amino acids. The CDR3 is CASSFRTSGRDMNEQFF. The CDR3 coding sequence is TGTGCCAGCAGCTTTAGGACTAGCGGGAGGGACATGAATGAGCAGTTCTTC.

In its sample, this clone is medium-sized. The chain carries TRBV30 and TRBJ2-7; 8 nucleotides line up with TRBD1. The CDR3 has 12 amino acids. Germline V gives CDR1 GTSNPN, CDR2 SVGIG (reference sequence). Trimming removed 5 bases from V and 4 bases from J; junction bases left unmatched: 4. CDR3 sequence reads: CAWGTGPYEQYF. The CDR3 nucleotides read TGTGCCTGGGGGACAGGACCTTACGAGCAGTACTTC.

V usage is TRBV6-5 and J usage is TRBJ2-1, with 12 nucleotides matching TRBD2. The CDR3 totals 14 residues. Germline loops: CDR1 MNHEY, CDR2 SVGAGI. With 8 bases clipped from V and 9 bases from J, the junction kept 8 bases outside the gene matches. CDR3 sequence: CASYRLAGGGEQFF. The CDR3 nucleotides read TGTGCCAGCTACAGGCTAGCGGGAGGGGGTGAGCAGTTCTTC.

J is TRBJ2-5 and V is TRBV7-9; tentative D call: TRBD1 (5 bases). V lost 1 base, J lost 7 bases, and 7 bases lay in between. CDR3 size: 12 residues. Germline CDR1 SEHNR, CDR2 FQNEAQ (reference sequence). For the CDR3, the DNA is TGTGCCAGCAGCTTAGACCAGGGGACCCAGTACTTC. Translated, it gives CASSLDQGTQYF.

This chain connects TRBV18 to TRBJ2-3; 8 nucleotides align to TRBD2. Germline-derived CDR1 and CDR2 are KGHSH and LQKENI. V was pared by 4 bases and J by 4 bases, with 4 bases of the junction left unmatched. The CDR3 runs to 14 residues. The CDR3: CASSRATSADTQYF. The CDR3 DNA reads TGTGCCAGCTCACGGGCGACTAGCGCAGATACGCAGTATTTT. The full variable domain, completed using reference TRBV18 and TRBJ2-3, is NAGVMQNPRHLVRRRGQEARLRCSPMKGHSHVYWYRQLPEEGLKFMVYLQKENIIDESGMPKERFSAEFPKEGPSILRIQQVVRGDSAAYFCASSRATSADTQYFGPGTRLTVL.